This T cell receptor (beta chain) was captured in a study of T cells in Graves' hyperthyroidism and ophthalmopathy. Study outcomes and limitations: A 13 V-J signature model discriminated ophthalmopathy versus stable hyperthyroidism.

This clonotype was counted a few times. The antigen is undetermined. V dropped 3 bases and J dropped 2 bases, with 15 bases sitting between them. The CDR3 spans 16 residues. CDR1 is SGHRS and CDR2 is YFSETQ in the germline V gene. Absent ophthalmopathy progression within 18 months defined stable Graves' hyperthyroidism. TCR beta CDR3 sequences were amplified from RNA transcripts. Researchers ran a first-round RT-PCR on the TCR CDR3 using the HTBI primer set. Using its own MiXCR run on the multiplex PCR reads, TCRdb lists one record per CDR3 protein. The sample contains approximately 530,000 distinct CDR3 sequences, roughly a sixth of which appear only once.

What was sequenced was blood. V and J are TRBV5-1 and TRBJ1-3, with D perhaps TRBD1 (5 bases). This receptor was obtained from a woman between 18 and 29 years old with Graves' hyperthyroidism. The CDR3 region has the DNA TGCGCCAGCAGCTCCGGGACCCAGGTTACTGGAAACACCATATATTTT. It is translated as CASSSGTQVTGNTIYF.